This T cell receptor beta chain originates from a study of human T cells and chemical hapten exposure. About the study: Throughout the approximately 25-week study, diphenylcyclopropenone was applied weekly to the patients' scalps. Study-level results: TCRs exceeding a frequency of 1 in 1000 stayed unchanged under DPC sensitization.

The table lists this clonotype with many counts. Its antigen is not known. TCRdb fed the RACE reads into MiXCR, producing one record per CDR3 protein. The data show about 30,000 distinct CDR3 sequences, approximately 6% seen once. This CDR3 contains 15 residues. Germline V gives CDR1 SGHRS, CDR2 YFSETQ. Deletions cut 0 bases from V and 5 bases from J, with 11 bases between. Time point described: patch test 3, about 24 weeks after DPC sensitization. Treatment reported: therapeutic diphenylcyclopropenone sensitization with weekly scalp DPC. Sequencing was performed on whole blood, taken in connection with sensitization to the hapten diphenylcyclopropenone (DPC). The clonotype originates from a man aged 30 to 45 with alopecia areata. Some clones in this sample may be carry-over from other donors' samples. V gene TRBV5-1 combines with J gene TRBJ1-4, with D tentatively TRBD1 (6 bases). The CDR3 region is CASSLATGLNEKLFF. CDR3 nucleotides: TGCGCCAGCAGCTTGGCCACAGGGTTGAATGAAAAACTGTTTTTT.